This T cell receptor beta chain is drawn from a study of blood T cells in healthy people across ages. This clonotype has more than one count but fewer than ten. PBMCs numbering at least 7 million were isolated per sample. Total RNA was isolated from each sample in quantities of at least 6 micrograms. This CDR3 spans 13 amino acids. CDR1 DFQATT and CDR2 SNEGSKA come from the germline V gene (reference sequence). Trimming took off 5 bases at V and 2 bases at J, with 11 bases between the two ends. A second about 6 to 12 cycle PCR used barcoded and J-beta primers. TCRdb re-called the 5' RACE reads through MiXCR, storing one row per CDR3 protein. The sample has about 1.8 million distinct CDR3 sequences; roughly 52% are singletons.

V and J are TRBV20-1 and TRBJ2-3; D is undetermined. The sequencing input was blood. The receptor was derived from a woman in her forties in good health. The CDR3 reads CSAHLGDTDTQYF. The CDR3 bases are TGCAGTGCTCATCTTGGGGACACAGATACGCAGTATTTT.